This T cell receptor (beta chain) is drawn from a study of Graves' ophthalmopathy and Graves' hyperthyroidism (dated by TCRdb to between 2018 and 2020). Regarding the research as a whole: Peripheral blood samples were taken at the time of initial diagnosis, before any treatment was given. The study used TCR beta repertoire signatures to distinguish Graves' ophthalmopathy from Graves' hyperthyroidism and to predict progression to ophthalmopathy. In total, some 130 blood samples were TCR-sequenced: 40 to 45 ophthalmopathy, roughly 80 hyperthyroidism and some 17 hyperthyroidism-to-ophthalmopathy patients. A discovery set of about 99 patients (approximately 45 ophthalmopathy, some 58 stable hyperthyroidism) was enrolled to explore V-J signatures distinguishing ophthalmopathy from hyperthyroidism. For independent validation, a separate cohort was made up of fewer than 20 hyperthyroidism patients plus 17 patients who later progressed from hyperthyroidism to ophthalmopathy. In roughly six hyperthyroidism patients, the T-cell repertoires found in thyroid tissue were compared with those found in blood. After sampling, hyperthyroidism patients received methimazole starting at 30 mg daily, and ophthalmopathy patients received high-dose intravenous methylprednisolone.

Patients with ophthalmopathy had moderately to severely active disease, with a Clinical Activity Score of 3 or more, a NOSPECS grade of 4 or more, and a disease duration of less than 3 months. Patients with other autoimmune diseases, uncontrolled infections, pregnancy or lactation were excluded from the study. Clinical symptoms, serum thyroxine, TRAb, thyroid ultrasound and orbital computed tomography formed the basis of the diagnosis. Using Ficoll-Paque density gradient centrifugation, PBMCs were isolated from about 9.2 ml of fresh peripheral blood. Trizol reagent was used to extract the total RNA, and its quality was then checked on an Agilent 2100 Bioanalyzer. For repertoire sequencing, TCR beta CDR3 regions were amplified from RNA transcripts. A first-round RT-PCR used HTBI primers with the Qiagen OneStep RT-PCR kit, followed by a second-round multiplex PCR, size selection and purification. Libraries were sequenced paired-end with 100 bp reads on an Illumina HiSeq2000. The paper's data handling went like this. SOAPnuke was used to process the reads, removing any read that contained adapters or uncalled bases, had a mean Phred below 15, or lacked an exact match to the constant primer or identifier. COPE v1.2.5 was used to merge the high-quality paired reads. Each unique nucleotide sequence was defined as a clonotype, and clonotypes were aligned to IMGT TRB V, D and J references with MiTCR v1.1. The analysis was limited to V-J combinations with a frequency above 0.0001, which together covered roughly 99% of repertoires. A TCR clonal expansion and chaos score per V-J combination was defined as the ratio of F50 clonal expansion to chaos observed in the TCRdist matrix. Welch's t-statistics and random forest were used to narrow the features down to over ten V-J combinations, which were then fed into a naive Bayes classifier. The Morisita-Horn index was used to measure how similar the thyroid and blood repertoires were. The public reads were quality trimmed at Q25 with fastp and then assembled into clones with MiXCR by TCRdb, keeping productive beta chains. Every entry covers one CDR3 protein and lists the most common genes and DNA from its rows. Clone size and V and J calls follow TCRdb, not the original study. The sample table shows over 45,000 distinct CDR3 sequences, and 50% are seen once. The ten largest clones take up roughly 21% of the sample.

Regarding this clonotype: Its target antigen remains unknown. Base qualities are not at hand, and no much larger clone is one base apart.

Study-wide conclusions, independent of this receptor: Sample size was not statistically predetermined, and group allocation was not concealed from the investigators. Among expanded thyroid clonotypes with frequency above 0.001, most also showed up in blood, which suggests that blood repertoires may reflect the thyroid immune response. In validation, the model predicted ophthalmopathy progression with more than 70% sensitivity and roughly 72% specificity; 12 predicted patients were CT-confirmed with GO in a median of approximately 6.2 months. In cross-validation, the 13-signature model distinguished ophthalmopathy from stable hyperthyroidism with approximately 90% sensitivity and just under 84% specificity, and in the test set the corresponding values were roughly 80% and 75%.

Sequencing used peripheral blood. The receptor was isolated from an adult man with Graves' ophthalmopathy.

CDR3 reads: CSAGDPGYEKLFF. The nucleotide sequence is given as TGCAGTGCTGGGGACCCAGGATATGAAAAACTGTTTTTT. The chain uses TRBV20-1 and TRBJ1-4; the D region possibly corresponds to TRBD1 (5 bases align). Measured from the cysteine to the phenylalanine, the CDR3 is 13 residues long. Just CDR3 DNA is preserved here, 39 bases in frame from base 1. CDR1 and CDR2 were assigned from the germline V gene (reference sequence) as DFQATT and SNEGSKA. V and J are truncated by 5 bases and 6 bases respectively, leaving an intervening sequence of 13 bases.